The 26 T cell receptor beta chains presented below share a single source sample, sequenced in a study of blood T cells in healthy people across ages. Sample-barcoded 5' priming and a J-beta primer mix drove a second PCR of roughly 7 to 11 cycles. TCRdb processed the 5' RACE reads anew with MiXCR; each CDR3 protein has one entry. The sample contains approximately 1.5 million distinct CDR3 sequences, roughly 43% of which appear only once. The sample taken for sequencing was blood. These receptors originate from a woman aged 18-29 years in good health.

The CDR3 spells CASMTGGAVQPQHF. The CDR3, as DNA: TGTGCCAGCATGACAGGGGGCGCGGTTCAGCCCCAGCATTTT. The chain is built from TRBV7-2 and TRBJ1-5; 10 nucleotides line up with TRBD1. V lost 7 bases and J lost 6; bases outside the gene matches: 6. The CDR3 runs to 14 residues. Germline V gene sequence: CDR1 SGHTA, CDR2 FQGNSA.

In this sample, this clonotype turned up a few times. This chain uses TRBV12-3 or TRBV12-4 with TRBJ2-2; unclear D gene. This CDR3 contains 13 residues. V lost 3 bases to trimming and J lost 4 bases, with 6 bases between them. The CDR3 nucleotides read TGTGCCAGCAGTTTGATGGTCACCGGGGAGCTGTTTTTT. Translated: CASSLMVTGELFF.

In this sample, this clonotype turned up once. V gene TRBV6-4 combines with J gene TRBJ2-7; 8 nucleotides agree with TRBD1. There are 16 residues in the CDR3. Germline CDR1 reads MRHNA; CDR2 reads SNTAGT. The V segment lost 6 bases and the J segment 4 bases; nucleotides outside the gene matches: 14. The CDR3 sequence: CASSLRDRILLYEQYF. CDR3 nucleotides: TGTGCCAGCAGCCTTCGGGACAGGATTCTATTGTACGAGCAGTACTTC.

This clonotype was counted between two and nine times. V is TRBV4-3 and J is TRBJ2-3; D is ambiguous. This CDR3 contains 15 residues. The V end was cut by 3 bases, the J end by 4 bases, with 14 bases between. The germline V gene has CDR1 LGHNA and CDR2 YSLEER. Here the CDR3 DNA reads TGCGCCAGCAGCCACACGATCGGTAGGCCAGATACGCAGTATTTT. This gives the protein CASSHTIGRPDTQYF.

This chain links TRBV27 with TRBJ2-1; 7 nucleotides line up with TRBD2. Germline lookup yields CDR1 MNHEY and CDR2 SMNVEV (reference sequence). This CDR3 is built from 19 residues. With 2 bases clipped from V and 0 bases from J, the junction kept 13 bases outside the gene matches. The CDR3: CASSLAGAPTPSSYNEQFF. The CDR3 coding sequence is TGTGCCAGCAGTTTAGCGGGAGCACCAACCCCGAGCTCCTACAATGAGCAGTTCTTC.

This chain uses TRBV2 with TRBJ1-5, with D possibly matching TRBD1 (6 bases). V shed 6 bases and J shed 6 bases, with 18 bases lying between them. The CDR3 is made up of 15 amino acids. Germline V gene sequence: CDR1 SNHLY, CDR2 FYNNEI. The chain's CDR3 is CASSLEWGHGQPQHF. The CDR3 bases are TGTGCCAGCAGCCTCGAATGGGGGCATGGTCAGCCCCAGCATTTT.

Only a few counts were recorded for this clonotype. CDR3 bases: TGTGCCAGCAGCGGACGGGGGTATTACAATGAGCAGTTCTTC. This codes for CASSGRGYYNEQFF. The chain carries TRBV9 and TRBJ2-1; D possibly corresponds to TRBD2 (6 bases). The germline V gene has CDR1 SGDLS and CDR2 YYNGEE. V was pared by 3 bases and J by 4 bases, with 11 bases between. There are 14 residues in the CDR3.

This chain connects TRBV7-2 to TRBJ2-3, with 11 bases identical to TRBD2. The CDR3 runs 18 residues. Germline loops: CDR1 SGHTA, CDR2 FQGNSA. V was clipped by 0 bases and J by 5 bases; unmatched bases: 10. The CDR3: CASSLARSSGRVRDTQYF. The CDR3 coding sequence is TGTGCCAGCAGCTTAGCGCGAAGTAGCGGGAGGGTTAGAGATACGCAGTATTTT.

This clonotype has more than one count but fewer than ten. The rearrangement joins TRBV7-9 to TRBJ2-1; D is ambiguous. Germline loops: CDR1 SEHNR, CDR2 FQNEAQ (reference sequence). This CDR3 has 13 residues. Deletions cut 5 bases from V and 6 bases from J, with 11 bases between. CDR3: CASSLTGTNEQFF. The CDR3, as DNA: TGTGCCAGCAGCCTCACTGGTACCAATGAGCAGTTCTTC.

This chain joins TRBV4-1 and TRBJ1-1, with D hard to call. This CDR3 region has 13 residues. CDR1 and CDR2 (germline): MGHRA, YSYEKL. V was cut by 4 bases and J by 4 bases, with 10 bases left in between. The CDR3 nucleotides are TGCGCCAGCAGCCCGAATTGGAGCACTGAAGCTTTCTTT. The encoded protein is CASSPNWSTEAFF.

V and J are TRBV12-3 or TRBV12-4 and TRBJ2-7; 9 bases agree with TRBD2. Trimming removed 8 bases from V and 3 bases from J; junction bases left unmatched: 8. This CDR3 has 14 amino acids. For the CDR3, the DNA is TGTGCCAGCTGTATGGCTAGCGGGGTCTACGAGCAGTACTTC. Translated: CASCMASGVYEQYF.

The chain uses TRBV3-1 and TRBJ1-1; D gene ambiguous. Germline lookup yields CDR1 LGHDT and CDR2 YNNKEL (reference sequence). V dropped 6 bases and J dropped 7 bases, with 12 bases sitting between them. The CDR3 contains 12 residues. The CDR3 DNA is TGTGCCAGCAGTCTTCCCGGGCTTGAAGCTTTCTTT. Translating it yields CASSLPGLEAFF. The whole variable domain, remainder taken from reference TRBV3-1 and TRBJ1-1, is DTAVSQTPKYLVTQMGNDKSIKCEQNLGHDTMYWYKQDSKKFLKIMFSYNNKELIINETVPNRFSPKSPDKAHLNLHINSLELGDSAVYFCASSLPGLEAFFGQGTRLTVV.

A word on this clonotype: A much larger clone lies a single base off, so this may be a read error. This chain uses TRBV5-1 with TRBJ2-2, with D perhaps matching TRBD2 (6 bases). Germline V gene data show CDR1 as SGHRS and CDR2 as YFSETQ. The length of the CDR3 is 16 residues. The CDR3 coding sequence is TGCGCCAACAGCTTGGAGGGCGTACCGAACACCGGGGAGCTGTTTTTT. Residues: CANSLEGVPNTGELFF.

V usage is TRBV13 and J usage is TRBJ1-1, with 7 bases fitting TRBD1. This CDR3 has 16 amino acids. Germline CDR1 reads PRHDT; CDR2 reads FYEKMQ (reference sequence). V shed 1 base and J 2 bases; nucleotides not matched to a gene: 7. The CDR3 DNA reads as TGTGCCAGCAGCTTAGATGAGGGGGCGCAAAACACTGAAGCTTTCTTT. This codes for CASSLDEGAQNTEAFF.

The rearrangement links TRBV27 to TRBJ2-4; possible D gene TRBD1, 7 bases. The end of the DNA aligns better with TRBJ2-7, so the J call may be wrong. The CDR3 runs 14 residues. Germline lookup yields CDR1 MNHEY and CDR2 SMNVEV (reference sequence). CDR3 region: CASSLTQGGNEQYF. For the CDR3, the DNA is TGTGCCAGCAGTTTAACGCAGGGGGGCAACGAGCAGTACTTC.

The V call is TRBV6-5, the J call TRBJ2-7, with D uncertain. The closer fit of TRBJ2-5 to the DNA end suggests the J call may be wrong. The CDR3 consists of 17 residues. CDR1 and CDR2 (germline): MNHEY, SVGAGI. CDR3 nucleotide sequence: TGTGCCAGCAGTTACGGACCCCCACCAACAGTGGGGGAGACCCAGTACTTC. Protein sequence: CASSYGPPPTVGETQYF.

This chain connects TRBV20-1 to TRBJ1-4; the D gene is possibly TRBD1 (6 bases). Deletions cut 4 bases from V and 7 bases from J, with 16 bases between. This CDR3 is built from 14 residues. Germline CDR1 and CDR2: DFQATT and SNEGSKA (reference sequence). CDR3 in DNA: TGCAGTGCTAAGAGAGGGGGGTCTAGTGAAAAACTGTTTTTT. Translating gives CSAKRGGSSEKLFF.

J is TRBJ2-1 and V is TRBV9; 9 nucleotides align to TRBD1. Trimming cost V 0 bases and J 1 base; bases outside gene matches: 2. Per germline, CDR1 SGDLS and CDR2 YYNGEE. The CDR3 consists of 16 residues. As DNA, the CDR3 is TGTGCCAGCAGCGTAGCCGGACAGGGGTCCTACAATGAGCAGTTCTTC. Translation gives CASSVAGQGSYNEQFF.

J is TRBJ2-7 and V is TRBV20-1; TRBD2 agrees at 7 bases. Germline V gene sequence: CDR1 DFQATT, CDR2 SNEGSKA (reference sequence). The CDR3 is made up of 15 amino acids. With 0 bases clipped from V and 0 bases from J, the junction kept 5 bases outside the gene matches. CDR3 coding DNA: TGCAGTGCTAGAGATAACCTAGCGGACTCCTACGAGCAGTACTTC. Residues: CSARDNLADSYEQYF.

This clonotype occurred a few times. The chain employs TRBV20-1 and TRBJ1-4; 11 nucleotides line up with TRBD1. V gave up 5 bases and J gave up 7 bases; unmatched junction bases: 9. Germline V gene lookup returns CDR1 DFQATT and CDR2 SNEGSKA (reference sequence). The CDR3 totals 15 residues. CDR3 bases: TGCAGTGCTGGGGCCCCGGGACAGGGGGTTGAAAAACTGTTTTTT. This encodes CSAGAPGQGVEKLFF.

The chain links TRBV3-1 to TRBJ1-2, with D maybe TRBD1 (6 bases). The V end was cut by 3 bases, the J end by 4 bases, with 15 bases between. The CDR3 loop spans 15 amino acids. The germline V gene encodes CDR1 LGHDT and CDR2 YNNKEL (reference sequence). The CDR3 loop reads CASSQRRQELYGYTF. In nucleotides, the CDR3 is TGTGCCAGCAGCCAGAGGCGACAGGAGCTCTATGGCTACACCTTC.

This clonotype was picked up a small number of times. The CDR3 DNA follows: TGCAGCGTGACTACAGTGAACACCGGGGAGCTGTTTTTT. The encoded protein is CSVTTVNTGELFF. The chain recombines TRBV29-1 with TRBJ2-2; a possible D gene is TRBD2 (5 bases). With 6 bases removed from V and 1 base from J, the gap between germline ends came to 9 bases. The CDR3 runs to 13 residues. Germline loops: CDR1 SQVTM, CDR2 ANQGSEA.

The chain carries TRBV20-1 and TRBJ2-7; D possibly matches TRBD1 or TRBD2 (5 bases each). Germline values: CDR1 DFQATT, CDR2 SNEGSKA (reference sequence). Trimming took 5 bases from V and 7 from J, leaving 18 bases between them. The CDR3 spans 13 residues. The DNA of the CDR3 is TGCAGTGCTCGGGGACCAGTTTGGGCTGAGCAGTACTTC. Its translation is CSARGPVWAEQYF.

There are a few counts of this clonotype. The chain is built from TRBV12-3 or TRBV12-4 and TRBJ2-2; D remains unclear. The CDR3 length is 14 residues. The germline V and J ends were trimmed by 7 bases and 2 bases, with 11 bases remaining between them. CDR3 protein: CASKARHNTGELFF. As DNA, the CDR3 is TGTGCCAGCAAGGCCAGACACAACACCGGGGAGCTGTTTTTT.

This clonotype was seen a few times. A much larger clone sits a single nucleotide away, making a read error possible. The chain carries TRBV5-1 and TRBJ1-2; D is uncertain. The V end lost 1 base, the J end lost 5 bases, and 12 bases lay between the germline ends. CDR1 SGHRS and CDR2 YFSETQ come from the germline V gene. CDR3 size: 14 residues. CDR3: CASSLTEVGYGYTF. The CDR3 bases are TGCGCCAGCAGCTTGACAGAGGTGGGGTATGGCTACACCTTC.

V and J are TRBV6-2 or TRBV6-3 and TRBJ2-5, with a weak D call TRBD2 (6 bases). The CDR3 is 14 amino acids. Germline CDR1 and CDR2: MNHEY and SVGEGT. Deletions cut 4 bases from V and 6 bases from J, with 15 bases between. The CDR3 region has the DNA TGTGCCAGCAGTTGGAACCGGGGGTGGAAGACCCAGTACTTC. This sequence encodes CASSWNRGWKTQYF.